This is a list of T cell receptor beta chains from one sample in a study of blood T cell repertoires in COVID-19. Here immunoSEQ multiplex PCR was the method, and the copy in TCRdb shows in-frame clones only, minus some. The table has approximately 290,000 clones, about four fifths seen once. Sequenced input: peripheral blood. These receptors all stem from a person aged 65 to 79 with COVID-19, enrolled during active disease. Both conserved end residues are part of each CDR3. The order of the fields is CDR3 DNA, CDR3 protein, V gene, clone size, D gene, J gene. The D gene is left open where the match is weak. Only some rows state a clone size, as once, few, many or a class for expanded clones.

CDR3nt: TGTGCCAGCAGCTTGGCCCACAGGGGGTATGGCTACACCTTC
CDR3aa: CASSLAHRGYGYTF
v_gene: TRBV5-6
abundance: -
d_gene: TRBD1
j_gene: TRBJ1-2

CDR3nt: TGTGCCAGCAGCTTTGACAGGGACACTGAAGCTTTCTTT
CDR3aa: CASSFDRDTEAFF
v_gene: TRBV5-6
abundance: -
d_gene: TRBD1
j_gene: TRBJ1-1

CDR3nt: TGTGCCACCAGGGCCGGGACAGGAAACTATGGCTACACCTTC
CDR3aa: CATRAGTGNYGYTF
v_gene: TRBV24-1
abundance: -
d_gene: TRBD1
j_gene: TRBJ1-2

CDR3nt: TGTGCCAGCAGCTTGGAGCTTATTCAGGGGGCATCCTACAATGAGCAGTTCTTC
CDR3aa: CASSLELIQGASYNEQFF
v_gene: TRBV5-5
abundance: -
d_gene: TRBD1
j_gene: TRBJ2-1

CDR3nt: TGCGCCAGCAGCTTGAACACAGGGGTGGAGACCCAGTACTTC
CDR3aa: CASSLNTGVETQYF
v_gene: TRBV5-1
abundance: -
d_gene: TRBD1
j_gene: TRBJ2-5

CDR3nt: TGTGCCAGCAGTCACGGACAGGGGGATGGCTACACCTTC
CDR3aa: CASSHGQGDGYTF
v_gene: TRBV27
abundance: -
d_gene: TRBD1
j_gene: TRBJ1-2

CDR3nt: TGTGCCACCACGCAAGACAGGACTAATGAAAAACTGTTTTTT
CDR3aa: CATTQDRTNEKLFF
v_gene: TRBV19
abundance: -
d_gene: -
j_gene: TRBJ1-4

CDR3nt: TGTGCCACAAGACAGGGGGCGAGGAACACTGAAGCTTTCTTT
CDR3aa: CATRQGARNTEAFF
v_gene: TRBV27
abundance: -
d_gene: TRBD1
j_gene: TRBJ1-1

CDR3nt: TGTGCCAGCAGTTTATTAGCGGGAGGCTTCTCCTACGAGCAGTACTTC
CDR3aa: CASSLLAGGFSYEQYF
v_gene: TRBV27
abundance: -
d_gene: TRBD2
j_gene: TRBJ2-7

CDR3nt: TGTGCCAGCACCCCTCGGACAGGGGGAAAGGAGACCCAGTACTTC
CDR3aa: CASTPRTGGKETQYF
v_gene: TRBV3-1/TRBV3-2
abundance: -
d_gene: TRBD1
j_gene: TRBJ2-5

CDR3nt: TGCGCCAGCAGCTCCTGGACTAGCGGGAGGGCGGCCGGGGAGCTGTTTTTT
CDR3aa: CASSSWTSGRAAGELFF
v_gene: TRBV5-1
abundance: -
d_gene: TRBD2
j_gene: TRBJ2-2

CDR3nt: TGTGCCAGCAGCTCGGCCGGGGGAAACACCATATATTTT
CDR3aa: CASSSAGGNTIYF
v_gene: TRBV7-9
abundance: -
d_gene: -
j_gene: TRBJ1-3

CDR3nt: TGCGCCAGCAGCCAATGGACCCGACAGGAACTAAACTATGGCTACACCTTC
CDR3aa: CASSQWTRQELNYGYTF
v_gene: TRBV4-1
abundance: -
d_gene: -
j_gene: TRBJ1-2

CDR3nt: TGTGCCAGCAGTCCATCGAGAGGGTTTGGAACTAATGAAAAACTGTTTTTT
CDR3aa: CASSPSRGFGTNEKLFF
v_gene: TRBV27
abundance: few
d_gene: -
j_gene: TRBJ1-4

CDR3nt: TGTGCCAGCAGCCCAGGACTAGCGGGAGAGCCCTTGACCGGGGAGCTGTTTTTT
CDR3aa: CASSPGLAGEPLTGELFF
v_gene: TRBV7-6
abundance: once
d_gene: TRBD2
j_gene: TRBJ2-2

CDR3nt: TGTGCCAGTAGTATTCAGTTAGTAGCTTTCACAGATACGCAGTATTTT
CDR3aa: CASSIQLVAFTDTQYF
v_gene: TRBV19
abundance: -
d_gene: -
j_gene: TRBJ2-3

CDR3nt: TGTGCCAGCAGTGAGTCAACCGGGGGACTGAGCACAGATACGCAGTATTTT
CDR3aa: CASSESTGGLSTDTQYF
v_gene: TRBV25-1
abundance: -
d_gene: -
j_gene: TRBJ2-3

CDR3nt: TGTGCCAGCAGCTTAGTTAGGGGGCAGACCCAGTACTTC
CDR3aa: CASSLVRGQTQYF
v_gene: TRBV7-2
abundance: once
d_gene: TRBD1
j_gene: TRBJ2-5

CDR3nt: TGTGCCAGCAGTTTAGTCGGGGGCACTGAAGCTTTCTTT
CDR3aa: CASSLVGGTEAFF
v_gene: TRBV12-3/TRBV12-4
abundance: -
d_gene: -
j_gene: TRBJ1-1

CDR3nt: TGTGCCAGCAGGGTGACTGACGAGCAGTACTTC
CDR3aa: CASRVTDEQYF
v_gene: TRBV6-6
abundance: -
d_gene: -
j_gene: TRBJ2-7

CDR3nt: TGTGCCACCAAGCCAGGGGGAAACTATGGCTACACCTTC
CDR3aa: CATKPGGNYGYTF
v_gene: TRBV15
abundance: few
d_gene: TRBD1
j_gene: TRBJ1-2

CDR3nt: TGTGCCAGCATTATGACTCCGGGACAGGGGTCTGAAGCTTTCTTT
CDR3aa: CASIMTPGQGSEAFF
v_gene: TRBV6-6
abundance: -
d_gene: TRBD1
j_gene: TRBJ1-1

CDR3nt: TGTGCCAGCAGACCTACAGGGCGAGAGACCCAGTACTTC
CDR3aa: CASRPTGRETQYF
v_gene: TRBV28
abundance: -
d_gene: -
j_gene: TRBJ2-5

CDR3nt: TGCGCCAGCAGCTTGGTTCCCCGCCCGGGGACTAGCGGGGGGGCATCCTACAATGAGCAGTTCTTC
CDR3aa: CASSLVPRPGTSGGASYNEQFF
v_gene: TRBV5-1
abundance: once
d_gene: TRBD2
j_gene: TRBJ2-1

CDR3nt: TGTGCCAGCCAAGAGTGGCTAGCGGCAAGCTCCTACGAGCAGTACTTC
CDR3aa: CASQEWLAASSYEQYF
v_gene: TRBV6-4
abundance: -
d_gene: TRBD2
j_gene: TRBJ2-7

CDR3nt: TGTGCCAGCAGTAGAACCGGTTACGAGCAGTACTTC
CDR3aa: CASSRTGYEQYF
v_gene: TRBV6-5
abundance: -
d_gene: -
j_gene: TRBJ2-7

CDR3nt: TGTGCCAGCAGCTCTGGACAGGGCCGCAATGAGCAGTTCTTC
CDR3aa: CASSSGQGRNEQFF
v_gene: TRBV11-2
abundance: few
d_gene: TRBD1
j_gene: TRBJ2-1

CDR3nt: TGTGCCAGCAGCACTCAATTTGCCAGCACAGATACGCAGTATTTT
CDR3aa: CASSTQFASTDTQYF
v_gene: TRBV5-4
abundance: -
d_gene: -
j_gene: TRBJ2-3

CDR3nt: TGTGCCAGCGGGCCAGAGACCCAGTACTTC
CDR3aa: CASGPETQYF
v_gene: TRBV2
abundance: -
d_gene: -
j_gene: TRBJ2-5

CDR3nt: TGTGCCAGCAGTTTAGACTGGAAAAACACCGGGGAGCTGTTTTTT
CDR3aa: CASSLDWKNTGELFF
v_gene: TRBV28
abundance: -
d_gene: -
j_gene: TRBJ2-2

CDR3nt: TGCGCCAGCAGCGCGGGACCATCCGACGAAAAACTGTTTTTT
CDR3aa: CASSAGPSDEKLFF
v_gene: TRBV5-1
abundance: -
d_gene: -
j_gene: TRBJ1-4

CDR3nt: TGTGCCAGCCACCTCGGGGTGAATGAGCAGTTCTTC
CDR3aa: CASHLGVNEQFF
v_gene: TRBV5-6
abundance: -
d_gene: -
j_gene: TRBJ2-1

CDR3nt: TGCGCCAGCAGCCCTACTCCTTTAATTTTCGGGGTGAGCAATGAGCAGTTCTTC
CDR3aa: CASSPTPLIFGVSNEQFF
v_gene: TRBV4-3
abundance: -
d_gene: -
j_gene: TRBJ2-1

CDR3nt: TGTGCCAGTAGTCCCAGACAGGGGGCAGGGCAGCCCCAGCATTTT
CDR3aa: CASSPRQGAGQPQHF
v_gene: TRBV19
abundance: few
d_gene: TRBD1
j_gene: TRBJ1-5